One and the same sample provided the 12 T cell receptor beta chains below, sequenced in a study of OX40 agonist ivuxolimab in advanced cancers. Method: immunoSEQ multiplex PCR; TCRdb's copy keeps in-frame clones and lacks some. The sample carries roughly 63,000 clones, nearly 90% recorded once. The specimen comprised CD4+ or CD8+ T cells sorted from blood, sampled in a trial of the OX40 agonist ivuxolimab. All receptors derive from an adult with an advanced solid tumor such as melanoma, head and neck, liver or kidney cancer.

This clone was recorded a few times. The chain recombines TRBV6-1 with TRBJ2-1; the match to TRBD2 covers 7 bases. The CDR3 has 15 amino acids. CDR1 is MNHNS, CDR2 SASEGT, per germline. The junction had 11 bases not matched to a gene; V was cut back by 7 bases and J by 5 bases. The chain's CDR3 is CASNPSGGAHNEQFF. CDR3 DNA: TGTGCCAGCAATCCCTCGGGGGGAGCACACAATGAGCAGTTCTTC.

J is TRBJ2-3 and V is TRBV19; D possibly corresponds to TRBD2 (5 bases). V was pared by 9 bases and J by 2 bases, with 12 bases between. The CDR3 spans 13 residues. Germline lookup yields CDR1 LNHDA and CDR2 SQIVND (reference sequence). DNA for the CDR3: TGTGCCAGCTGCTCGGGAACCACAGATACGCAGTATTTT. It specifies CASCSGTTDTQYF.

This chain connects TRBV7-8 to TRBJ1-5; D remains ambiguous. The V and J ends lost 7 bases and 7 bases respectively, with 11 bases between them. The CDR3 contains 12 residues. CDR1 SGHVS and CDR2 FQNEAQ come from the germline V gene. As DNA, the CDR3 is TGTGCCAGCACCTCTCTTGGACAGCCCCAGCATTTT. As protein: CASTSLGQPQHF.

The chain is built from TRBV9 and TRBJ2-1; maybe TRBD1 (5 bases). CDR3 length: 15 amino acids. V lost 0 bases to trimming and J lost 0 bases, with 7 bases between them. Germline CDR1 and CDR2: SGDLS and YYNGEE. Here the CDR3 DNA reads TGTGCCAGCAGCGTAGACAGGAACTCCTACAATGAGCAGTTCTTC. It yields the protein CASSVDRNSYNEQFF. Together with reference TRBV9 and TRBJ2-1, the CDR3 gives the full variable domain: DSGVTQTPKHLITATGQRVTLRCSPRSGDLSVYWYQQSLDQGLQFLIQYYNGEERAKGNILERFSAQQFPDLHSELNLSSLELGDSALYFCASSVDRNSYNEQFFGPGTRLTVL.

The chain carries TRBV28 and TRBJ1-1, with D uncertain. Between the trimmed V and J ends, which lost 2 bases and 1 base, there was a span of 17 bases. The germline V gene encodes CDR1 MDHEN and CDR2 SYDVKM. This CDR3 comprises 17 residues. The CDR3: CASSLHGWALRNTEAFF. The CDR3 coding sequence is TGTGCCAGCAGTTTACATGGATGGGCGTTAAGGAACACTGAAGCTTTCTTT.

The chain recombines TRBV9 with TRBJ1-4; perhaps TRBD1 as D (5 bases). CDR1 and CDR2 from the germline V gene are SGDLS and YYNGEE. Trimming removed 4 bases from V and 8 bases from J, with 18 bases in between. This CDR3 spans 15 amino acids. The CDR3 sequence is CASSRLGRSLEKLFF. CDR3 DNA: TGTGCCAGCAGCCGGCTGGGGCGTAGCCTAGAAAAACTGTTTTTT.

The chain combines TRBV7-6 with TRBJ2-1; no definite D call. The CDR3 is made up of 12 amino acids. CDR1 and CDR2 from the germline V gene are SGHVS and FNYEAQ. The V and J ends lost 2 bases and 8 bases respectively, with 7 bases between them. For the CDR3, the DNA is TGTGCCAGCAGCTTAAGGTTTGATGAGCAGTTCTTC. Amino acids: CASSLRFDEQFF.

This clone was counted a single time. The CDR3 protein is CASSLGTGGAEQYF. CDR3 DNA: TGCGCCAGCAGCCTAGGGACAGGGGGCGCCGAGCAGTACTTC. The genes are TRBV5-1 and TRBJ2-7; the match to TRBD1 covers 12 bases. Trimming cost V 4 bases and J 6 bases; bases outside gene matches: 5. The CDR3 extends over 14 amino acids. The germline V gene encodes CDR1 SGHRS and CDR2 YFSETQ.

This chain joins TRBV5-1 and TRBJ2-1; 7 positions match TRBD2. The CDR3 is 14 residues long. Germline values: CDR1 SGHRS, CDR2 YFSETQ. V shed 3 bases and J 4 bases; nucleotides not matched to a gene: 4. The CDR3 sequence is CASSSSGSYNEQFF. The CDR3, as DNA: TGCGCCAGCAGCTCTAGCGGCTCTTACAATGAGCAGTTCTTC. Full variable domain (outside the CDR3, taken from reference TRBV5-1 and TRBJ2-1): KAGVTQTPRYLIKTRGQQVTLSCSPISGHRSVSWYQQTPGQGLQFLFEYFSETQRNKGNFPGRFSGRQFSNSRSEMNVSTLELGDSALYLCASSSSGSYNEQFFGPGTRLTVL.

The V and J genes are TRBV27 and TRBJ2-2; the D is unclear. Germline CDR1 reads MNHEY; CDR2 reads SMNVEV (reference sequence). Trimming stripped 2 bases from V and 3 bases from J, with 1 base between. This CDR3 contains 12 residues. The CDR3 is CASSLDTGELFF. CDR3 nucleotide sequence: TGTGCCAGCAGTTTAGACACCGGGGAGCTGTTTTTT.

This clone occurred once. The chain combines TRBV11-2 with TRBJ2-1; D not resolved. The germline V and J ends were trimmed by 5 bases and 4 bases, with 9 bases remaining between them. The CDR3 extends over 13 amino acids. Germline V CDR1 and CDR2: SGHAT, FQNNGV. The CDR3 region is CASSQDRYNEQFF. CDR3 DNA sequence: TGTGCCAGCAGCCAAGATCGATACAATGAGCAGTTCTTC.

V is TRBV16 and J is TRBJ2-7; D may be TRBD1 or TRBD2 (5 bases each). The V end was cut by 1 base, the J end by 4 bases, with 11 bases between. The CDR3 loop spans 14 amino acids. Germline V gene sequence: CDR1 KGHSY, CDR2 FQNENV. Written as DNA, the CDR3 is TGTGCCAGCAGCCAATTGGCCGGGGCTTACGAGCAGTACTTC. Amino acids: CASSQLAGAYEQYF.